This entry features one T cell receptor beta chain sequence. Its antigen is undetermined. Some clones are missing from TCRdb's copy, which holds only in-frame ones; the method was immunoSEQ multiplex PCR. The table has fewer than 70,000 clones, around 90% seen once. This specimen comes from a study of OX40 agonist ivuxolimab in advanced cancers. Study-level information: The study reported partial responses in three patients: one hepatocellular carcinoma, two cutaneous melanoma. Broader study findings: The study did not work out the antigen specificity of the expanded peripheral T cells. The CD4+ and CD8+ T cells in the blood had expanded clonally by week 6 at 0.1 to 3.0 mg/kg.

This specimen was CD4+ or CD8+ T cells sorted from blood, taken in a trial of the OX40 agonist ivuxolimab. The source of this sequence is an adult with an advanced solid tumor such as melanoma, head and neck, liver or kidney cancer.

Here the CDR3 DNA reads TGCGCCAGCAGCTTGGAGTTACAGGGAAAGCAGTTCTTC. Its protein product is CASSLELQGKQFF. This sequence joins TRBV5-1 and TRBJ2-1; tentatively, D is TRBD1 (6 bases). The V end lost 0 bases, the J end lost 11 bases, and 12 bases lay between the germline ends. In germline, CDR1 is SGHRS, CDR2 YFSETQ. The CDR3 totals 13 residues.